This TCR beta chain appears in the sequencing data of a study of T cell clusters in autoimmune cytopenias. Notes on the study in general: Compared with active autoimmune hepatitis patients, healthy donors showed about 3-fold more exclusive TRB clusters.

According to its frequency, this clonotype is medium-sized. Its target is not known. Germline loops: CDR1 MNHEY, CDR2 SVGEGT. The CDR3 has 13 amino acids. TRB was amplified from 250 ng of peripheral blood genomic DNA per sample. Multiplex touch-down PCR amplified TRB using TRB-A and TRB-B pools in one tube. No DNA is given; TCRdb re-called the multiplex PCR reads and lists each CDR3 protein once. The specimen's table records under 3,500 distinct CDR3 sequences. The V gene is TRBV6-2 or TRBV6-3, the J gene TRBJ1-2; TCRdb's D call, TRBD1, is unchecked because there is no DNA. Sequenced input: peripheral blood. This clonotype was sampled from a human donor with an autoimmune cytopenia or autoimmune hepatitis (not recorded which). The CDR3 sequence: CASSYGGPGGYTF.